This entry concerns a single T cell receptor (beta chain). Its antigen is not identified. This entry belongs to a study of T cell responses to AZD1222 COVID-19 vaccine. Profiled with immunoSEQ multiplex PCR; TCRdb holds only in-frame clones, not every one. The table has 150,000 or so clones, approximately 93% seen once; the top ten hold more than 0.9%. Study conclusions and caveats: Mapped onto spike, vaccine-associated CD4 TCRs spanned it and were dominant at 160-218 and 743-854. Sampled repertoires all dated from after the peak T cell response. Spike-specific TCRs gained breadth and depth after people received two AZD1222 doses. In a largely white British group with more females than males, clonal diversity was possibly underestimated.

J was trimmed by 5 bases and V by 3 bases; bases with no gene match: 7. Germline CDR1 and CDR2: SGDLS and YYNGEE. The CDR3 loop spans 15 amino acids. The genes are TRBV9 and TRBJ1-4; 7 bases fit TRBD1. The sequence was collected from an adult who received the AZD1222 COVID-19 vaccine. The sequences come from peripheral blood, collected 28 days after the second AZD1222 dose. The CDR3 DNA follows: TGTGCCAGCAGCGCCGGACAGGTGGTAAATGAAAAACTGTTTTTT. Amino acids: CASSAGQVVNEKLFF.